The source of this TCR beta chain is a study of technical replicates of blood from a few donors. The CDR3 runs 15 residues. V dropped 10 bases and J dropped 3 bases, with 22 bases sitting between them. Germline V gene data show CDR1 as MDHEN and CDR2 as SYDVKM. This table comes from immunoSEQ multiplex PCR, and its TCRdb copy is limited to in-frame clones, with some not included. The sample consists of 79,000 or so clones, 96% of them appearing once. Sequencing was performed on T cells isolated from PBMCs. This sequence was found in a human donor in good health. This chain joins TRBV28 and TRBJ2-7; tentative D call: TRBD2 (5 bases). The DNA of the CDR3 is TGTGCCACCCAGTTATCCCTAGAGGGAATCTACGAGCAGTACTTC. Its protein product is CATQLSLEGIYEQYF.